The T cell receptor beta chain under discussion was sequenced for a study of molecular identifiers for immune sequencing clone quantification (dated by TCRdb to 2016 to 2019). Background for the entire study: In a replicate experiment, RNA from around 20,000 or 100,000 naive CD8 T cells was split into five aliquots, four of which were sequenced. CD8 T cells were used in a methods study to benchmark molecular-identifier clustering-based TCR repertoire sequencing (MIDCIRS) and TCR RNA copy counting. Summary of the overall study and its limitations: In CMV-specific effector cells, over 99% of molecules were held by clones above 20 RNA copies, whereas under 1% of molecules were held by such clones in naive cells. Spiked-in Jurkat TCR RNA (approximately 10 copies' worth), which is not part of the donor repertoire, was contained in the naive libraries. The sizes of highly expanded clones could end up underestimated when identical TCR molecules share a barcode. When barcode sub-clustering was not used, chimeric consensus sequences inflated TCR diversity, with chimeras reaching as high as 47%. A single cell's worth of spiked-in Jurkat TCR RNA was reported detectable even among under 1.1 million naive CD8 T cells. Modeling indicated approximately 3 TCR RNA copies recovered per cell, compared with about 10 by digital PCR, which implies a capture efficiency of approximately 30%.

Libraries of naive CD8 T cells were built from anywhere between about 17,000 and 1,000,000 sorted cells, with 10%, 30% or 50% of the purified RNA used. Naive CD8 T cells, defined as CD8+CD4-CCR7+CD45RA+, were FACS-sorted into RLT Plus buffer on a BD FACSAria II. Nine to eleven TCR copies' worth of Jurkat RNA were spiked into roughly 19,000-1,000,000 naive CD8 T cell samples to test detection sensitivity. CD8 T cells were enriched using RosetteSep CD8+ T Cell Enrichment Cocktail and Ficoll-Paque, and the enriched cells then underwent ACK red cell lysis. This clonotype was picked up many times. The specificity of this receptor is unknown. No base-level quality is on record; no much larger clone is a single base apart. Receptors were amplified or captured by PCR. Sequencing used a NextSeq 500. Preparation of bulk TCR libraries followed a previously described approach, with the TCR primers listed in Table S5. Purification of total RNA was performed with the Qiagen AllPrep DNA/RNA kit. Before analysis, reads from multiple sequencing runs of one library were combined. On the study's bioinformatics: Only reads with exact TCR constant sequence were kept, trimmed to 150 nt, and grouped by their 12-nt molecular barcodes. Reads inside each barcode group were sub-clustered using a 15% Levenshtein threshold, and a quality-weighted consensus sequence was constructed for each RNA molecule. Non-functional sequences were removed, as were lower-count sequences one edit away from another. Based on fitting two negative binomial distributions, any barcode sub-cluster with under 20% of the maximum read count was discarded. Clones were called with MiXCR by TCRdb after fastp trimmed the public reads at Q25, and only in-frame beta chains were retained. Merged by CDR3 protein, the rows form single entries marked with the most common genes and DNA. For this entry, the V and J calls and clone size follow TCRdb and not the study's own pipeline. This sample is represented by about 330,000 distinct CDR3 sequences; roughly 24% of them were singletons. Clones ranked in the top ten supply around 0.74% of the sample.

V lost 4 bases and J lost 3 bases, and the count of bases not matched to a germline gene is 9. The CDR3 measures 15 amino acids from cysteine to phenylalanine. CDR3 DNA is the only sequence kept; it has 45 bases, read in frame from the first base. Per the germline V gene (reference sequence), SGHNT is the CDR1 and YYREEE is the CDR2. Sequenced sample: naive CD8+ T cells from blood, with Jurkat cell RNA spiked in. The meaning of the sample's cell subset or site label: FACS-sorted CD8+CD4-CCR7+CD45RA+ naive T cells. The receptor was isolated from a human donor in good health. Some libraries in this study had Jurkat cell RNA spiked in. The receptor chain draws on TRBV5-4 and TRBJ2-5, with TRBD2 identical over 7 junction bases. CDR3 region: CASSESGLVEETQYF. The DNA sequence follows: TGTGCCAGCAGCGAGAGCGGACTAGTCGAAGAGACCCAGTACTTC.